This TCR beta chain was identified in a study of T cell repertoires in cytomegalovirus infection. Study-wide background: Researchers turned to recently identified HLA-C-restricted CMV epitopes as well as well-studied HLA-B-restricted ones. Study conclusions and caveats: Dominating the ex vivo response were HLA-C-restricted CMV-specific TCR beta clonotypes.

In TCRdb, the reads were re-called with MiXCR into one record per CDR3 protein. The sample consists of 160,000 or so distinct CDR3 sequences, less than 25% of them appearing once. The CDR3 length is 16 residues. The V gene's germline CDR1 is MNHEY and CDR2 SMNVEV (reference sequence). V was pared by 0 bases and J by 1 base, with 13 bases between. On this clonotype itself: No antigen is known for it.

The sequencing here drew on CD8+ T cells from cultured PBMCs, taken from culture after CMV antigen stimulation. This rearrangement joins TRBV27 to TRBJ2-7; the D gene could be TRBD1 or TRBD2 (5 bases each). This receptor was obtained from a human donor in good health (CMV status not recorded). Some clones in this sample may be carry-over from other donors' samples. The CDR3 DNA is TGTGCCAGCAGTTTATCGGCCGGGACGGTATCCTACGAGCAGTACTTC. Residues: CASSLSAGTVSYEQYF.